A single sample is the source of the 15 T cell receptor beta chains below, sequenced in a study of vaccination effects on CD4 cells after COVID-19. The table came from immunoSEQ multiplex PCR; TCRdb's copy has only in-frame clones and leaves some out. The repertoire holds roughly 29,000 clones, 50% to 70% seen once, with approximately 9.8% in the top ten. No antigens are known for them. Upon completion of 10 to 11 days in culture, CD4+ T cells were isolated. This specimen consisted of CD4+ T cells from PBMCs cultured without peptide, obtained before COVID-19 vaccination. The receptors derive from a human donor who received a COVID-19 vaccine.

This chain links TRBV6-5 with TRBJ2-6, with D perhaps assigned TRBD1 or TRBD2 (6 bases each). CDR3 length equals 15 residues. From germline, CDR1 is MNHEY and CDR2 SVGAGI. V dropped 2 bases and J dropped 4 bases, with 9 bases sitting between them. The CDR3 nucleotides are TGTGCCAGCAGTTACAGGGGGGCAGGGGCCAACGTCCTGACTTTC. This sequence encodes CASSYRGAGANVLTF.

This clone was counted only a few times. The rearrangement links TRBV11-2 to TRBJ2-7, with 10 bases lining up with TRBD2. Germline V gene sequence: CDR1 SGHAT, CDR2 FQNNGV. The CDR3 spans 14 residues. J gave up 6 bases and V 1 base, and 3 bases lay outside the gene matches. In DNA, the CDR3 is TGTGCCAGCAGCTTAGTTCAGCGGGGGGGCGAGCAGTACTTC. It yields the protein CASSLVQRGGEQYF.

The chain uses TRBV19 and TRBJ1-2; D is perhaps TRBD1 (5 bases). From germline, CDR1 is LNHDA and CDR2 SQIVND (reference sequence). The CDR3 runs 17 residues. V lost 3 bases to trimming and J lost 4 bases, with 21 bases between them. As DNA, the CDR3 is TGTGCCAGTAGTATTAGGGACGGCGGGATATCACTCTATGGCTACACCTTC. Protein: CASSIRDGGISLYGYTF.

This clone was seen more than once but under ten times. V usage is TRBV11-3 and J usage is TRBJ1-1; no reliable D call. The CDR3 is 11 residues long. CDR1 and CDR2 (germline): SGHNT, YENEEA. With 8 bases removed from V and 3 bases from J, the gap between germline ends came to 7 bases. DNA of the CDR3: TGTGCCAGCCGGACGGACACTGAAGCTTTCTTT. Its translation: CASRTDTEAFF.

This clone has just a few counts. The chain combines TRBV19 with TRBJ1-5; TRBD1 agrees at 7 bases. Germline-derived CDR1 and CDR2 are LNHDA and SQIVND (reference sequence). CDR3 length: 15 residues. The V segment lost 5 bases and the J segment 3 bases; nucleotides outside the gene matches: 7. The CDR3 region is CASSPGTAHNQPQHF. The DNA for the CDR3 is TGTGCCAGTAGTCCCGGGACAGCCCACAATCAGCCCCAGCATTTT.

The chain carries TRBV5-1 and TRBJ2-7; maybe TRBD2 (6 bases). This CDR3 has 17 amino acids. V gave up 4 bases and J gave up 0 bases, with 20 bases separating them. CDR1 is SGHRS and CDR2 is YFSETQ in the germline V gene. CDR3 nucleotide sequence: TGCGCCAGCAGCGCCGGGTCGACTCGGCGGGGCTCCTACGAGCAGTACTTC. Translated: CASSAGSTRRGSYEQYF.

This clone was observed a few times. This chain joins TRBV6-4 and TRBJ2-1; the match to TRBD1 covers 11 bases. The V segment lost 4 bases and the J segment 8 bases; nucleotides outside the gene matches: 4. CDR3 length equals 14 residues. CDR1 is MRHNA, CDR2 SNTAGT, per germline. CDR3 residues: CASSAGTGGDEQFF. The CDR3 DNA sequence: TGTGCCAGCAGTGCCGGGACAGGGGGGGATGAGCAGTTCTTC.

J is TRBJ1-5 and V is TRBV6-5; TRBD1 agrees at 7 bases. Germline V CDR1 and CDR2: MNHEY, SVGAGI. V lost 8 bases, J lost 2 bases, and 9 bases stayed unmatched. The CDR3 totals 15 residues. CDR3 protein: CASRIRGNGNQPQHF. CDR3 sequence (DNA): TGTGCCAGCCGGATCAGGGGGAATGGCAATCAGCCCCAGCATTTT.

Details on this clone: At one boundary the junction diverges from the germline segment, which might be a read error. The J gene is TRBJ2-5, the V gene TRBV18; D call uncertain. Germline V CDR1 and CDR2: KGHSH, LQKENI. CDR3 length: 13 amino acids. CDR3 coding DNA: TGTGCCAGCTCAACACCGGAAATAAAGACCCAGTACTTC. Protein product: CASSTPEIKTQYF.

The chain employs TRBV7-6 and TRBJ1-3; D call uncertain. The CDR3 covers 17 residues. Germline V gene lookup returns CDR1 SGHVS and CDR2 FNYEAQ. The germline V and J ends were trimmed by 5 bases and 3 bases, with 20 bases remaining between them. CDR3 bases: TGTGCCAGCAGCCCCCGGCGGGTGGATCCATTTGGAAACACCATATATTTT. Translation: CASSPRRVDPFGNTIYF.

This sequence joins TRBV2 and TRBJ2-3, with TRBD2 identical over 9 bases. Germline CDR1 and CDR2: SNHLY and FYNNEI. Trimming at V came to 5 bases and at J to 0 bases, leaving 3 bases not matched to a gene. The CDR3 totals 15 residues. The CDR3, as DNA: TGTGCCAGCAGTCTGACTAGCGGTAGCACAGATACGCAGTATTTT. It yields the protein CASSLTSGSTDTQYF. Full variable domain (missing parts from reference TRBV2 and TRBJ2-3): EPEVTQTPSHQVTQMGQEVILRCVPISNHLYFYWYRQILGQKVEFLVSFYNNEISEKSEIFDDQFSVERPDGSNFTLKIRSTKLEDSAMYFCASSLTSGSTDTQYFGPGTRLTVL.

The V and J genes are TRBV11-2 and TRBJ1-4; D ambiguous. This CDR3 contains 16 residues. Between the trimmed V and J ends, which lost 1 base and 8 bases, there was a span of 17 bases. Germline assignment: CDR1 SGHAT and CDR2 FQNNGV. CDR3 protein: CASSLGHIGGGEKLFF. CDR3 sequence (DNA): TGTGCCAGCAGCTTAGGCCACATTGGAGGAGGCGAAAAACTGTTTTTT.

This clone turned up a few times. The CDR3, as DNA: TGTGCCAGCGGTAGGGACCGGGGGGACAATCAGCCCCAGCATTTT. Translating gives CASGRDRGDNQPQHF. The gene calls are TRBV2 and TRBJ1-5; D perhaps matches TRBD1 (5 bases). The CDR3 runs to 15 residues. Trimming cost V 8 bases and J 3 bases, with 17 bases left between them. The V gene's germline CDR1 is SNHLY and CDR2 FYNNEI.

The chain employs TRBV6-4 and TRBJ2-3; D remains ambiguous. This CDR3 is 14 amino acids long. Germline V gene lookup returns CDR1 MRHNA and CDR2 SNTAGT. Trimming took 6 bases from V and 0 from J, leaving 10 bases between them. Written as DNA, the CDR3 is TGTGCCAGCAGCCAGCGATCTAGCACAGATACGCAGTATTTT. Amino acids: CASSQRSSTDTQYF.

The genes are TRBV12-3 or TRBV12-4 and TRBJ2-1, with TRBD2 as a possible D gene (6 bases). The CDR3 spans 12 residues. V lost 8 bases and J lost 7, with 12 bases in between. CDR3 nucleotide sequence: TGTGCCAGCCGGGGGTGGGGGAATGAGCAGTTCTTC. This encodes CASRGWGNEQFF.